This is a list of T cell receptor beta chains from one sample in a study of T cell changes during pregnancy in multiple sclerosis. Using immunoSEQ multiplex PCR, the repertoire was profiled, and TCRdb retains in-frame clones only, with some absent. This sample yields tens of thousands of clones, of which 90% to 95% are seen a single time; around 0.64% belongs to the top ten. The material was peripheral blood, obtained in the third trimester of pregnancy. Every receptor here comes from a female donor in good health, enrolled as a control in a pregnancy study. Each CDR3 is given with its conserved first and last residue. A D gene is named only where the DNA matches it firmly. Only some rows state a clone size, as once, few, many or a class for expanded clones.

V gene,J gene,clone size,D gene,CDR3 protein,CDR3 DNA
TRBV9,TRBJ2-2,few,TRBD2,CASSRGLAGGPHTGELFF,TGTGCCAGCAGCCGTGGACTAGCGGGAGGGCCACACACCGGGGAGCTGTTTTTT
TRBV15,TRBJ1-4,.,TRBD1,CATSRRTGETNEKLFF,TGTGCCACCAGCAGAAGGACAGGGGAGACTAATGAAAAACTGTTTTTT
TRBV2,TRBJ1-2,.,.,CASSDRVPLNYGYTF,TGTGCCAGCAGTGACAGGGTGCCTTTAAACTATGGCTACACCTTC
TRBV28,TRBJ2-7,.,TRBD1,CASSPPGQGILSYEQYF,TGTGCCAGCAGTCCGCCGGGACAGGGGATACTCTCCTACGAGCAGTACTTC
TRBV9,TRBJ2-1,.,TRBD1,CASSDDRDIEQFF,TGTGCCAGCAGCGACGACAGGGACATTGAGCAGTTCTTC
TRBV9,TRBJ2-7,.,TRBD2,CASSVVSGGEQYF,TGTGCCAGCAGCGTAGTCTCGGGGGGCGAGCAGTACTTC
TRBV7-9,TRBJ2-7,.,TRBD2,CASSLAGTSGGLSYEQYF,TGTGCCAGCAGCTTAGCGGGCACTAGCGGGGGGCTCTCCTACGAGCAGTACTTC
TRBV2,TRBJ1-5,.,.,CASSAYRDRQPQHF,TGTGCCAGCAGTGCCTACAGGGATCGTCAGCCCCAGCATTTT
TRBV18,TRBJ1-1,.,TRBD1,CASSARQGENTEAFF,TGTGCCAGCTCAGCCCGACAGGGGGAGAACACTGAAGCTTTCTTT
TRBV6-5,TRBJ1-2,.,.,CASVANYGYTF,TGTGCCAGCGTGGCCAACTATGGCTACACCTTC
TRBV19,TRBJ2-1,.,.,CASRGDRSSYNEQFF,TGTGCCAGTAGGGGAGACCGTAGCTCCTACAATGAGCAGTTCTTC
TRBV9,TRBJ1-2,.,.,CASSVLGGKDYGYTF,TGTGCCAGCAGCGTACTAGGGGGAAAGGACTATGGCTACACCTTC
TRBV5-1,TRBJ1-1,.,.,CASSLAGRGEAFF,TGCGCCAGCAGCTTGGCCGGTCGAGGTGAAGCTTTCTTT
TRBV6-5,TRBJ1-2,.,TRBD1,CASSYSQGQDISFYTF,TGTGCCAGCAGTTACTCCCAGGGACAGGATATTAGCTTCTACACCTTC
TRBV7-8,TRBJ2-7,.,TRBD1,CASSLGGSGGDEQYF,TGTGCCAGCAGCTTAGGAGGGTCAGGGGGCGACGAGCAGTACTTC
TRBV2,TRBJ2-5,.,.,CASSRDFARAEEETQYF,TGTGCCAGCAGTCGGGACTTTGCCAGGGCGGAAGAAGAGACCCAGTACTTC
TRBV6-4,TRBJ2-2,.,TRBD1,CASSDRQGTGELFF,TGTGCCAGCAGTGACCGACAGGGGACCGGGGAGCTGTTTTTT
TRBV7-7,TRBJ1-1,.,.,CASSLTENTEAFF,TGTGCTAGCAGCTTGACAGAGAACACTGAAGCTTTCTTT
TRBV15,TRBJ2-2,.,.,CATTRNRVAGELFF,TGTGCCACCACAAGGAACAGGGTCGCCGGGGAGCTGTTTTTT
TRBV5-1,TRBJ1-1,.,.,CASSLESGATEAFF,TGCGCCAGCAGCTTGGAGTCAGGGGCCACTGAAGCTTTCTTT
TRBV7-8,TRBJ2-5,.,TRBD2,CASSRLAGGQETQYF,TGTGCCAGCAGCCGACTAGCGGGGGGGCAAGAGACCCAGTACTTC
TRBV7-9,TRBJ2-2,.,.,CAAKPPENTGELFF,TGTGCCGCAAAACCCCCAGAGAACACCGGGGAGCTGTTTTTT
TRBV30,TRBJ1-2,.,TRBD1,CAWSALRGLYTF,TGTGCCTGGAGCGCCCTCAGGGGGCTCTACACCTTC
TRBV11-2,TRBJ1-1,.,TRBD1,CASRPGRQGGTEAFF,TGTGCCAGCAGACCTGGCAGACAGGGGGGGACTGAAGCTTTCTTT
TRBV18,TRBJ2-1,.,.,CASSPTAGQHNEQFF,TGTGCCAGCTCACCGACCGCGGGACAGCACAATGAGCAGTTCTTC
TRBV7-8,TRBJ1-4,once,TRBD1,CASSLAAGGEKLFF,TGTGCCAGCAGCTTAGCCGCAGGGGGTGAAAAACTGTTTTTT
TRBV5-6,TRBJ1-5,.,TRBD1,CASSLGGQGSLDQPQHF,TGTGCCAGCAGCTTGGGGGGACAGGGAAGCTTGGATCAGCCCCAGCATTTT
TRBV14,TRBJ1-1,few,.,CASSRRADTEAFF,TGTGCCAGCAGCCGCAGGGCGGACACTGAAGCTTTCTTT
TRBV12-5,TRBJ2-7,.,TRBD1,CASGLGDRGFYEQYF,TGTGCTAGTGGTTTAGGGGACAGGGGGTTCTACGAGCAGTACTTC
TRBV7-6,TRBJ1-2,once,.,CASSLGSTGSYGYTF,TGTGCCAGCAGCTTAGGTTCCACAGGGTCCTATGGCTACACCTTC
TRBV29-1,TRBJ1-1,.,.,CSVGGGNTEAFF,TGCAGCGTTGGGGGGGGGAACACTGAAGCTTTCTTT
TRBV6-4,TRBJ1-2,.,TRBD1,CASSDLAGGSYGYTF,TGTGCCAGCAGTGACTTGGCAGGGGGCAGCTATGGCTACACCTTC
TRBV5-4,TRBJ1-1,.,.,CASSLRRRDTEAFF,TGTGCCAGCAGCTTGCGGCGGAGGGACACTGAAGCTTTCTTT
TRBV12-5,TRBJ1-5,.,TRBD1,CASGRDRSSNQPQHF,TGTGCTAGTGGTCGGGACAGGAGTAGCAATCAGCCCCAGCATTTT
TRBV7-2,TRBJ2-5,.,.,CASRPGGQETQYF,TGTGCCAGCAGACCCGGCGGGCAAGAGACCCAGTACTTC
TRBV18,TRBJ2-1,.,TRBD2,CASSRALLGTSGSTEQFF,TGTGCCAGCTCACGAGCCTTACTTGGGACTAGCGGGAGCACAGAGCAGTTCTTC
TRBV7-2,TRBJ2-3,.,TRBD1,CASSEQGGEIDTQYF,TGTGCCAGCAGTGAACAGGGGGGAGAGATAGATACGCAGTATTTT
TRBV5-1,TRBJ1-6,few,.,CASSLPGQNSPLHF,TGCGCCAGCAGCTTGCCGGGACAAAATTCACCCCTCCACTTT
TRBV6-5,TRBJ2-7,.,TRBD1,CASSAGTGESYEQYF,TGTGCCAGCAGTGCCGGGACAGGGGAATCCTACGAGCAGTACTTC
TRBV4-1,TRBJ2-5,.,.,CASSQRQGLDGETQYF,TGCGCCAGCAGCCAAAGACAGGGACTCGACGGGGAGACCCAGTACTTC
TRBV5-4,TRBJ2-7,few,.,CASSLAGIGSYEQYF,TGTGCCAGCAGCTTGGCGGGGATAGGGTCCTACGAGCAGTACTTC
TRBV9,TRBJ2-1,.,TRBD2,CASSPRLAGGRYNEQFF,TGTGCCAGCAGCCCCCGACTAGCGGGAGGGAGATACAATGAGCAGTTCTTC
TRBV7-2,TRBJ2-5,.,.,CASRPRALQETQYF,TGTGCCAGCAGGCCGCGGGCGCTCCAAGAGACCCAGTACTTC
TRBV27,TRBJ2-7,.,TRBD1,CASSLRGPHEQYF,TGTGCCAGCAGTTTAAGGGGGCCCCACGAGCAGTACTTC
TRBV4-1,TRBJ2-7,.,TRBD2,CASSQDQRRGTYEQYF,TGCGCCAGCAGCCAAGATCAACGGCGGGGGACCTACGAGCAGTACTTC
TRBV7-9,TRBJ1-5,.,TRBD1,CASSPTGTGRYSNQPQHF,TGTGCCAGCAGCCCGACCGGGACAGGGCGATATAGCAATCAGCCCCAGCATTTT
TRBV7-9,TRBJ1-5,few,.,CASSLGEKQPQHF,TGTGCCAGCAGCTTAGGGGAGAAGCAGCCCCAGCATTTT
TRBV19,TRBJ2-1,.,.,CASSTAGTIYNEQFF,TGTGCCAGTAGTACCGCCGGGACAATCTACAATGAGCAGTTCTTC
TRBV6-5,TRBJ1-1,.,.,CASSYSNAGTEAFF,TGTGCCAGCAGTTACTCGAATGCCGGGACTGAAGCTTTCTTT
TRBV10-1,TRBJ1-1,.,TRBD1,CASGTGQGGTEAFF,TGCGCCAGCGGGACAGGACAGGGAGGGACTGAAGCTTTCTTT
TRBV2,TRBJ1-5,.,.,CASSAAGGYNQPQHF,TGTGCCAGCAGTGCAGCTGGAGGGTACAATCAGCCCCAGCATTTT
TRBV4-1,TRBJ1-1,.,TRBD1,CASSHWTGEDTEAFF,TGCGCCAGCAGCCACTGGACAGGGGAGGACACTGAAGCTTTCTTT
TRBV6-1,TRBJ2-2,.,TRBD1,CASIRTGEFGELFF,TGTGCCAGCATCAGGACAGGGGAGTTCGGGGAGCTGTTTTTT